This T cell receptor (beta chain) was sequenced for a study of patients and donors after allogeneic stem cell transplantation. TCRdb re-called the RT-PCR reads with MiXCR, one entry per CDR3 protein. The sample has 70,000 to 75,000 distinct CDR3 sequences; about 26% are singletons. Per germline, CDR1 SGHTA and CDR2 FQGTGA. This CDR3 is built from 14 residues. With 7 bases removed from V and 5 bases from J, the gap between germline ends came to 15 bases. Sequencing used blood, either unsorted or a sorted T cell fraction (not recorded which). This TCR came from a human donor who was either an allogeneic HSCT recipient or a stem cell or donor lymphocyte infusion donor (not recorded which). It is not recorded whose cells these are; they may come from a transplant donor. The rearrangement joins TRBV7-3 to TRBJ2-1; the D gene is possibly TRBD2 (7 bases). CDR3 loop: CASTLGGGNNEQFF. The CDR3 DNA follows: TGTGCCAGCACTCTAGGGGGAGGGAACAATGAGCAGTTCTTC. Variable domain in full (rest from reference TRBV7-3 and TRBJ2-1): GAGVSQTPSNKVTEKGKYVELRCDPISGHTALYWYRQSLGQGPEFLIYFQGTGAADDSGLPNDRFFAVRPEGSVSTLKIQRTERGDSAVYLCASTLGGGNNEQFFGPGTRLTVL.